These 23 T cell receptor beta chains were sequenced from one sample in a study of blood T cells in healthy people across ages. A second PCR of roughly 7 to 11 cycles used a sample-barcoded 5' primer and a J-beta primer mix. TCRdb passed the 5' RACE reads through MiXCR, listing each CDR3 protein once. Here the sample spans 920,000 or so distinct CDR3 sequences, 35% to 50% being singletons. Sequencing input: blood. These receptors originate from a woman aged 60-70 years in good health.

V gene TRBV7-8 combines with J gene TRBJ1-5; D gene unclear. The CDR3 is 13 residues long. The V and J ends lost 8 bases and 1 base respectively, with 9 bases between them. CDR1 is SGHVS, CDR2 FQNEAQ, per germline. The CDR3 is CASSSGSNQPQHF. CDR3 nucleotides: TGTGCCAGCTCCTCCGGCAGCAATCAGCCCCAGCATTTT.

CDR3 residues: CASSFGLAGGIEQFF. In DNA form, the CDR3 reads TGTGCCAGCAGTTTCGGACTAGCGGGAGGAATTGAGCAGTTCTTC. V usage is TRBV12-3 or TRBV12-4 and J usage is TRBJ2-1; 14 nucleotides agree with TRBD2. This CDR3 has 15 amino acids. J lost 9 bases, V lost 3 bases, and 4 bases had no gene match.

This clonotype was seen a few times. The DNA of the CDR3 is TGTGCCAGCAGGATCCGGGGGACTCAAGAGACCCAGTACTTC. Translation gives CASRIRGTQETQYF. The J gene is TRBJ2-5, the V gene TRBV6-2 or TRBV6-3, with TRBD2 as a possible D gene (6 bases). V gave up 6 bases and J gave up 2 bases, with 13 bases separating them. The CDR3 is 14 residues long. Looked up from germline, CDR1 is MNHEY and CDR2 is SVGEGT.

This clonotype occurred a few times. The chain recombines TRBV24-1 with TRBJ2-1; TRBD1 matches 7 bases. This CDR3 has 15 amino acids. The germline gives CDR1 KGHDR, CDR2 SFDVKD. V lost 0 bases and J lost 6; bases outside the gene matches: 4. CDR3 protein: CATSDLRDSLNEQFF. CDR3 sequence (DNA): TGTGCCACCAGTGATTTGAGGGACAGCCTCAATGAGCAGTTCTTC.

This clonotype showed up just once. The CDR3 DNA reads as TGTGCCAGTAGTATCTCGGGAGGGGGCGGTGAAAAACTGTTTTTT. Translated: CASSISGGGGEKLFF. The chain combines TRBV19 with TRBJ1-4; 7 nucleotides align to TRBD1. The germline gives CDR1 LNHDA, CDR2 SQIVND (reference sequence). V lost 3 bases to trimming and J lost 7 bases; unmatched junction nucleotides: 8. The CDR3 has 15 residues. The whole variable domain, filled in from reference TRBV19 and TRBJ1-4, reads DGGITQSPKYLFRKEGQNVTLSCEQNLNHDAMYWYRQDPGQGLRLIYYSQIVNDFQKGDIAEGYSVSREKKESFPLTVTSAQKNPTAFYLCASSISGGGGEKLFFGSGTQLSVL.

This clonotype was observed a few times. J is TRBJ2-3 and V is TRBV29-1; 9 bases are a match to TRBD1. Germline CDR1 is SQVTM and CDR2 is ANQGSEA. Trimming cost V 0 bases and J 2 bases; bases outside gene matches: 6. The CDR3 is 16 amino acids. This chain's CDR3 is CSVEEETGGFTDTQYF. The DNA of the CDR3 is TGCAGCGTTGAAGAAGAGACAGGGGGGTTCACAGATACGCAGTATTTT.

The CDR3 DNA follows: TGTGCCAGCAGCTTAGAAGGGAGACCTTGGGAGACCCAGTACTTC. Protein product: CASSLEGRPWETQYF. The rearrangement links TRBV11-2 to TRBJ2-7, with a possible D match to TRBD2 (5 bases). The end of the DNA fits TRBJ2-5 better, so the J call may be wrong. This CDR3 contains 15 residues. The germline gives CDR1 SGHAT, CDR2 FQNNGV.

The rearrangement links TRBV3-1 to TRBJ2-3; unclear D gene. The length of the CDR3 is 16 residues. Germline CDR1 reads LGHDT; CDR2 reads YNNKEL (reference sequence). V dropped 3 bases and J dropped 0 bases, with 13 bases sitting between them. This chain's CDR3 is CASSQSLAASTDTQYF. The CDR3 DNA is TGTGCCAGCAGCCAGAGTTTGGCGGCTAGCACAGATACGCAGTATTTT.

The rearrangement joins TRBV7-8 to TRBJ2-5; the D gene is possibly TRBD1 (5 bases). The tail of the sequence fits TRBJ2-7 better, so the J call may be wrong. The CDR3 has 12 residues. In germline, CDR1 is SGHVS, CDR2 FQNEAQ. CDR3 coding DNA: TGTGCCAGCGGACATAACTCCTACGAGCAGTACTTC. Its translation is CASGHNSYEQYF.

About this clonotype: Its ends do not fully match the called genes, so a read error is possible. The genes are TRBV5-1 and TRBJ2-7, with TRBD1 matching 10 bases. Germline V lookup: CDR1 SGHRS, CDR2 YFSETQ. The CDR3 loop spans 15 amino acids. CDR3 protein: CASSLGTGGTYVQYF. In DNA form, the CDR3 reads TGCGCCAGCAGCTTGGGGACAGGGGGAACCTACGTGCAGTACTTC.

The V and J genes are TRBV6-2 or TRBV6-3 and TRBJ2-1; 8 bases are shared with TRBD2. J gave up 6 bases and V 0 bases, and 10 bases lay outside the gene matches. Germline CDR1 MNHEY, CDR2 SVGEGT. CDR3 length equals 17 residues. DNA of the CDR3: TGTGCCAGCAGTTACTCGATTTCGGGACTAGGACTCAATGAGCAGTTCTTC. Amino acid sequence: CASSYSISGLGLNEQFF.

This clonotype came up many times. The genes are TRBV20-1 and TRBJ2-1, with 13 bases lining up with TRBD2. V lost 4 bases to trimming and J lost 10 bases; unmatched junction nucleotides: 10. There are 15 residues in the CDR3. Germline V lookup: CDR1 DFQATT, CDR2 SNEGSKA (reference sequence). CDR3 nucleotide sequence: TGCAGTGCTAACGGACTAGCGGGAGCCGCCGACGAGCAGTTCTTC. Residues: CSANGLAGAADEQFF.

Only a few counts were recorded for this clonotype. The genes are TRBV12-3 or TRBV12-4 and TRBJ2-7; 7 bases fit TRBD2. V trimming: 3 bases; J trimming: 4 bases; junction bases outside the gene matches: 3. The length of the CDR3 is 13 residues. The CDR3 nucleotides are TGTGCCAGCAGTTTGGGGGGGAGGTACGAGCAGTACTTC. This encodes CASSLGGRYEQYF.

This clonotype was picked up a small number of times. This chain links TRBV4-1 with TRBJ1-1, with 11 bases that match TRBD1. V lost 4 bases and J lost 3; bases outside the gene matches: 7. There are 16 residues in the CDR3. In germline, CDR1 is MGHRA, CDR2 YSYEKL. CDR3 nucleotide sequence: TGCGCCAGCAGCCTAGACGGACAGGGGGCGGACACTGAAGCTTTCTTT. Its protein is CASSLDGQGADTEAFF.

The chain uses TRBV28 and TRBJ2-1; 10 nucleotides match TRBD2. V gave up 7 bases and J gave up 9 bases; unmatched junction bases: 9. The CDR3 consists of 14 residues. CDR1 MDHEN and CDR2 SYDVKM come from the germline V gene. CDR3 bases: TGTGCCAGCATGGAACTAGCGGGAAGGTGTGAGCAGTTCTTC. It yields the protein CASMELAGRCEQFF.

The chain links TRBV20-1 to TRBJ2-5; TRBD1 is a possible D gene (6 bases). V lost 7 bases and J 11 bases, leaving 20 bases between the germline ends. This CDR3 is built from 12 residues. The germline V gene encodes CDR1 DFQATT and CDR2 SNEGSKA (reference sequence). CDR3 bases: TGCAGTGATAGCACCCTTGGGGGCCCGCAGTACTTC. Translation: CSDSTLGGPQYF.

The rearrangement links TRBV25-1 to TRBJ2-5, with TRBD1 identical over 9 bases. J was trimmed by 2 bases and V by 1 base; bases with no gene match: 5. The CDR3 has 16 residues. CDR1 and CDR2 (germline): MGHDK, SYGVNS. The CDR3 nucleotides read TGTGCCAGCAGTGAATGGGGCGGGACAGGGCAAGAGACCCAGTACTTC. Its translation is CASSEWGGTGQETQYF.

The chain links TRBV10-3 to TRBJ2-7; 16 nucleotides align to TRBD2. J gave up 5 bases and V 8 bases, and 6 bases lay outside the gene matches. The CDR3 is 15 amino acids. Looked up from germline, CDR1 is ENHRY and CDR2 is SYGVKD. This chain's CDR3 is CAIGTSGRAGHEQYF. In DNA form, the CDR3 reads TGTGCCATCGGGACTAGCGGGAGGGCCGGGCACGAGCAGTACTTC.

This clonotype was counted only a few times. The genes are TRBV12-3 or TRBV12-4 and TRBJ2-7, with TRBD2 matching 10 bases. Trimming at V came to 1 base and at J to 0 bases, leaving 3 bases not matched to a gene. The CDR3 runs 16 residues. CDR3 loop: CASSLDSGGSSYEQYF. In DNA form, the CDR3 reads TGTGCCAGCAGTTTAGATAGCGGGGGGAGCTCCTACGAGCAGTACTTC.

The chain combines TRBV5-1 with TRBJ2-7; a possible D gene is TRBD1 (6 bases). V gave up 3 bases and J gave up 2 bases, with 12 bases separating them. CDR1 SGHRS and CDR2 YFSETQ come from the germline V gene. The CDR3 spans 14 residues. CDR3 DNA: TGCGCCAGCAGCTCATCAGGGGAAACCTACGAGCAGTACTTC. Translating gives CASSSSGETYEQYF.

This clonotype was detected a few times. The gene calls are TRBV10-3 and TRBJ2-7; 10 nucleotides line up with TRBD1. J gave up 4 bases and V 0 bases, and 9 bases lay outside the gene matches. Germline V gene sequence: CDR1 ENHRY, CDR2 SYGVKD. This CDR3 spans 17 amino acids. The CDR3 nucleotides read TGTGCCATCAGTGAGTCGGCCCGGGACAGGGGTTCTTACGAGCAGTACTTC. Residues: CAISESARDRGSYEQYF.

The V gene is TRBV6-5, the J gene TRBJ2-1; 14 positions match TRBD2. The length of the CDR3 is 20 residues. Germline V gene data show CDR1 as MNHEY and CDR2 as SVGAGI. V gave up 5 bases and J gave up 4 bases; unmatched junction bases: 16. CDR3 coding DNA: TGTGCCAGCAGTCAGCTCGGGACTAGCGGGAGTCGGAGGTCGTACAATGAGCAGTTCTTC. Residues: CASSQLGTSGSRRSYNEQFF.

This clonotype was found a few times. This rearrangement joins TRBV7-2 to TRBJ2-5; tentatively, D is TRBD1 (5 bases). V dropped 1 base and J dropped 5 bases, with 14 bases sitting between them. The CDR3 is made up of 15 amino acids. Looked up from germline, CDR1 is SGHTA and CDR2 is FQGNSA. The CDR3 is CASSLVGAASETQYF. The DNA for the CDR3 is TGTGCCAGCAGCTTAGTAGGGGCAGCCAGTGAGACCCAGTACTTC.